The 21 T cell receptor beta chains reported below all come from one sample, sequenced in a study of cytomegalovirus exposure and HLA in healthy donors. Primers included in the PCR were 60 Vbeta and 13 Jbeta primers. Assay used: immunoSEQ multiplex PCR; TCRdb lists only in-frame clones, some missing. This sample has 130,000 or so clones, with roughly 74% found just once. Sequenced: PBMCs. The receptors were gathered from a man aged 35 to 55 in good health and CMV-seropositive.

This chain links TRBV5-1 with TRBJ1-1, with D maybe TRBD1 (6 bases). The V and J ends lost 0 bases and 5 bases respectively, with 14 bases between them. The CDR3 length is 15 residues. From germline, CDR1 is SGHRS and CDR2 YFSETQ. CDR3 residues: CASSLDRPGVTEAFF. CDR3 DNA sequence: TGCGCCAGCAGCTTGGATAGGCCAGGGGTAACTGAAGCTTTCTTT.

The chain has TRBV7-9 and TRBJ1-2, with 9 bases that match TRBD1. The CDR3 is 13 residues long. Germline CDR1 SEHNR, CDR2 FQNEAQ (reference sequence). The trim removed 5 bases at V and 8 bases at J, leaving 6 bases unmatched. In DNA form, the CDR3 reads TGTGCCAGCAGCCAACAGGGGGCGGGCGGCTACACCTTC. It specifies CASSQQGAGGYTF.

V and J are TRBV6-5 and TRBJ1-2, with D possibly TRBD1 on 5 matching bases. Germline assignment: CDR1 MNHEY and CDR2 SVGAGI. This CDR3 region has 12 residues. The V and J ends lost 5 bases and 4 bases respectively, with 8 bases between them. For the CDR3, the DNA is TGTGCCAGCAGTCCAGGGCGCTATGGCTACACCTTC. The encoded protein is CASSPGRYGYTF.

The count of this clone is one. V usage is TRBV5-6 and J usage is TRBJ2-7; TRBD2 matches 11 bases. Losses at the gene ends were 4 bases for V and 4 bases for J; bases not matched to a gene: 10. CDR1 and CDR2 (germline): SGHDT, YYEEEE. The CDR3 totals 16 residues. This CDR3 reads CASSRQLAGVNYEQYF. The CDR3 nucleotides are TGTGCCAGCAGCCGACAACTAGCGGGAGTCAATTACGAGCAGTACTTC.

This chain connects TRBV7-2 to TRBJ1-4; 12 bases are shared with TRBD1. The V gene's germline CDR1 is SGHTA and CDR2 FQGNSA. This CDR3 has 17 residues. The V and J ends lost 5 bases and 0 bases, in that order; junction bases with no gene match: 4. CDR3 sequence reads: CASSPGQGAPTNEKLFF. In DNA, the CDR3 is TGTGCCAGCAGCCCGGGACAGGGGGCCCCAACTAATGAAAAACTGTTTTTT.

The rearrangement uses TRBV27 and TRBJ2-1; a possible D gene is TRBD1 (6 bases). The germline V gene has CDR1 MNHEY and CDR2 SMNVEV (reference sequence). The V end lost 2 bases, the J end lost 3 bases, and 29 bases lay between the germline ends. The CDR3 consists of 21 residues. CDR3 residues: CASSLVSIPTQGFRDYNEQFF. The CDR3, as DNA: TGTGCCAGCAGTTTAGTTTCCATTCCCACTCAGGGGTTTCGTGACTACAATGAGCAGTTCTTC.

The chain has TRBV5-1 and TRBJ1-3, with D perhaps matching TRBD1 (5 bases). Germline V lookup: CDR1 SGHRS, CDR2 YFSETQ. The CDR3 runs to 15 residues. V lost 7 bases, J lost 0 bases, and 14 bases lay in between. The chain's CDR3 is CASSYRTGSGNTIYF. CDR3 sequence (DNA): TGCGCCAGCTCTTACAGGACCGGCTCTGGAAACACCATATATTTT.

This clone was observed a handful of times. CDR3 coding DNA: TGTGCCAGCAGCCAGAGCGGAGTCGGGGCCCAGCATTTT. Encoded protein: CASSQSGVGAQHF. V usage is TRBV6-6 and J usage is TRBJ1-5; D is unclear. The CDR3 length is 13 residues. From germline, CDR1 is MNHNY and CDR2 SVGAGI (reference sequence). V gave up 6 bases and J gave up 11 bases, with 17 bases separating them.

This clone was counted only a few times. This chain joins TRBV10-1 and TRBJ2-4, with 9 bases identical to TRBD1. Germline V CDR1 and CDR2: WNHNN, SYGVQD (reference sequence). With V trimmed by 6 bases and J by 6 bases, 3 bases remained unmatched. This CDR3 region has 13 residues. The CDR3 bases are TGCGCCAGCAGCCCGGGACAGGGAAACATTCAGTACTTC. This sequence encodes CASSPGQGNIQYF.

V usage is TRBV2 and J usage is TRBJ2-7; 9 bases are a match to TRBD1. The J segment lost 3 bases and the V segment lost 6 bases, leaving 3 bases of the junction unmatched. The CDR3 has 13 residues. Germline V gives CDR1 SNHLY, CDR2 FYNNEI. CDR3 in DNA: TGTGCCAGCAGCGGGGGACAGGGCTACGAGCAGTACTTC. Its translation: CASSGGQGYEQYF.

The chain couples TRBV19 to TRBJ2-3; D might be TRBD2 (5 bases). The CDR3 runs to 13 residues. Germline CDR1 and CDR2: LNHDA and SQIVND (reference sequence). V gave up 4 bases and J gave up 2 bases, with 7 bases separating them. The CDR3 DNA sequence: TGTGCCAGTAGTACCGGACTCACAGATACGCAGTATTTT. It is translated as CASSTGLTDTQYF.

This clone was counted only a few times. V and J are TRBV25-1 and TRBJ1-2, with 9 positions matching TRBD1. The germline CDR1 and CDR2 sequences are MGHDK and SYGVNS. V lost 2 bases, J lost 6 bases, and 10 bases stayed unmatched. The CDR3 length is 16 residues. CDR3 loop: CASSEPGTGSTNGYTF. CDR3 DNA: TGTGCCAGCAGTGAACCCGGGACAGGGTCTACAAATGGCTACACCTTC.

The chain has TRBV5-1 and TRBJ2-1; TRBD2 aligns across 13 bases. V trimming: 4 bases; J trimming: 9 bases; junction bases outside the gene matches: 10. The CDR3 length is 16 residues. Germline CDR1 SGHRS, CDR2 YFSETQ. The CDR3 DNA sequence: TGCGCCAGCAGCCAGATTGGGACTAGCGGGACGGGTGAGCAGTTCTTC. Translated, it gives CASSQIGTSGTGEQFF.

The chain joins TRBV5-5 to TRBJ2-7; TRBD2 aligns across 8 bases. Per germline, CDR1 SGHKS and CDR2 YYEKEE (reference sequence). The junction had 19 bases not matched to a gene; V was cut back by 4 bases and J by 7 bases. The CDR3 has 17 residues. In DNA form, the CDR3 reads TGTGCCAGCAGCCCGGGACTAGTCGACCGACTCCGGAGGGAGCAGTACTTC. It translates to CASSPGLVDRLRREQYF. Full variable domain (remainder filled in from reference TRBV5-5 and TRBJ2-7): DAGVTQSPTHLIKTRGQQVTLRCSPISGHKSVSWYQQVLGQGPQFIFQYYEKEERGRGNFPDRFSARQFPNYSSELNVNALLLGDSALYLCASSPGLVDRLRREQYFGPGTRLTVT.

This clone was recorded once. V gene TRBV28 combines with J gene TRBJ2-5; maybe TRBD2 (7 bases). CDR1 MDHEN and CDR2 SYDVKM come from the germline V gene. V was cut by 2 bases and J by 7 bases, with 17 bases left in between. The CDR3 is 15 amino acids. This chain's CDR3 is CASSLPTGGGGTQYF. CDR3 bases: TGTGCCAGCAGTTTACCGACAGGAGGGGGGGGGACCCAGTACTTC.

This clone showed up just a few times. V is TRBV15 and J is TRBJ1-5, with D possibly being TRBD1 (5 bases). CDR3 length equals 15 residues. V was cut by 4 bases and J by 3 bases, with 13 bases left in between. Per the germline V gene, CDR1 is LNHNV and CDR2 is YYDKDF (reference sequence). The chain's CDR3 is CATSKEQAFNQPQHF. CDR3 bases: TGTGCCACCAGCAAAGAACAGGCGTTCAATCAGCCCCAGCATTTT.

The genes are TRBV27 and TRBJ1-2; D unclear. The CDR3 runs 13 residues. Germline V gene lookup returns CDR1 MNHEY and CDR2 SMNVEV (reference sequence). Trimming left V 5 bases short and J 4 bases short, with 11 bases between. The CDR3 protein is CASSPNSFYGYTF. CDR3 DNA sequence: TGTGCCAGCAGTCCCAACTCATTCTATGGCTACACCTTC.

This clone has only one observation. V usage is TRBV19 and J usage is TRBJ2-1; 10 positions agree with TRBD2. The CDR3 consists of 13 residues. Germline V gives CDR1 LNHDA, CDR2 SQIVND (reference sequence). The ends lost 7 bases at V and 10 bases at J; junction bases unmatched: 7. CDR3 bases: TGTGCCAGTAAAACTAGCGGGAAGGGGGAGCAGTTCTTC. It translates to CASKTSGKGEQFF.

CDR3 sequence reads: CASSERWSSGNTIYF. The CDR3 region has the DNA TGTGCCAGCAGTGAAAGGTGGAGTTCTGGAAACACCATATATTTT. The chain couples TRBV2 to TRBJ1-3; no definite D call. The CDR3 length is 15 residues. Between the trimmed V and J ends, which lost 2 bases and 1 base, there was a span of 9 bases. CDR1 SNHLY and CDR2 FYNNEI come from the germline V gene.

This chain joins TRBV25-1 and TRBJ1-1; no reliable D call. The CDR3 is made up of 12 amino acids. Germline values: CDR1 MGHDK, CDR2 SYGVNS. With 4 bases removed from V and 1 base from J, the gap between germline ends came to 4 bases. The CDR3 bases are TGTGCCAGCAGTGGGGCGAACACTGAAGCTTTCTTT. The encoded protein is CASSGANTEAFF.

This clone was counted a few times. The J gene is TRBJ2-7, the V gene TRBV5-1; 9 bases are shared with TRBD1. CDR1 SGHRS and CDR2 YFSETQ come from the germline V gene. This CDR3 region has 16 residues. J was trimmed by 5 bases and V by 0 bases; bases with no gene match: 9. The CDR3 sequence: CASSLGPGQGGDEQYF. DNA of the CDR3: TGCGCCAGCAGCTTGGGGCCGGGACAGGGTGGGGACGAGCAGTACTTC.